A single sample gave rise to the 15 T cell receptor beta chains below, sequenced in a study of T cell responses to AZD1222 COVID-19 vaccine. TCRdb's table, derived via immunoSEQ multiplex PCR, lists solely in-frame clones and lacks some. Of some 140,000 clones listed, 90% to 95% are singletons. The sample here was peripheral blood, taken 28 days after the second AZD1222 dose. These receptors were obtained from an adult who received the AZD1222 COVID-19 vaccine.

The V call is TRBV6-4, the J call TRBJ2-7; no clear D gene. CDR1 is MRHNA and CDR2 is SNTAGT in the germline V gene. The V and J ends lost 6 bases and 9 bases respectively, with 3 bases between them. This CDR3 contains 8 residues. For the CDR3, the DNA is TGTGCCAGCAGCGGGCAGTACTTC. Translated, it gives CASSGQYF.

The rearrangement links TRBV9 to TRBJ1-3; D not certain. The CDR3 is made up of 15 amino acids. Germline V gene sequence: CDR1 SGDLS, CDR2 YYNGEE. Trimming removed 1 base at V and 7 bases at J, with 15 bases between. The DNA of the CDR3 is TGTGCCAGCAGCGTAAGGCCCGGGGATCGGAACACCATATATTTT. Its protein is CASSVRPGDRNTIYF. Based on the CDR3 plus reference TRBV9 and TRBJ1-3, the full variable domain is DSGVTQTPKHLITATGQRVTLRCSPRSGDLSVYWYQQSLDQGLQFLIQYYNGEERAKGNILERFSAQQFPDLHSELNLSSLELGDSALYFCASSVRPGDRNTIYFGEGSWLTVV.

The genes are TRBV5-1 and TRBJ2-1, with 9 nucleotides matching TRBD2. CDR3 size: 15 residues. After removal of 5 bases from V and 4 bases from J, the junction contained 7 bases not matched to a gene. Germline V gene sequence: CDR1 SGHRS, CDR2 YFSETQ. Here the CDR3 DNA reads TGCGCCAGCAGTACAGTAGCGGGGGTTTACAATGAGCAGTTCTTC. As protein: CASSTVAGVYNEQFF. Combining the CDR3 with reference TRBV5-1 and TRBJ2-1 gives the whole variable domain KAGVTQTPRYLIKTRGQQVTLSCSPISGHRSVSWYQQTPGQGLQFLFEYFSETQRNKGNFPGRFSGRQFSNSRSEMNVSTLELGDSALYLCASSTVAGVYNEQFFGPGTRLTVL.

The chain has TRBV9 and TRBJ1-2, with 11 positions matching TRBD1. J gave up 11 bases and V 3 bases, and 9 bases lay outside the gene matches. This CDR3 is 14 amino acids long. The germline CDR1 and CDR2 sequences are SGDLS and YYNGEE. This chain's CDR3 is CASSADPGQGGYTF. The CDR3, as DNA: TGTGCCAGCAGCGCGGACCCGGGACAGGGGGGTTACACCTTC.

The chain has TRBV7-2 and TRBJ1-1, with TRBD1 identical over 7 bases. Per germline, CDR1 SGHTA and CDR2 FQGNSA. The CDR3 loop spans 15 amino acids. The V segment lost 4 bases and the J segment 1 base; nucleotides outside the gene matches: 6. CDR3 bases: TGTGCCAGCAGCTGGAGGGGGCGTTCGAACACTGAAGCTTTCTTT. Amino acids: CASSWRGRSNTEAFF.

The V gene is TRBV28, the J gene TRBJ1-5; D is unresolved. Deletions cut 6 bases from V and 1 base from J, with 4 bases between. The CDR3 extends over 12 amino acids. Germline V lookup: CDR1 MDHEN, CDR2 SYDVKM. The CDR3 bases are TGTGCCAGCAGGCAAAGCAATCAGCCCCAGCATTTT. Translated, it gives CASRQSNQPQHF.

J is TRBJ2-1 and V is TRBV11-2; 9 bases match TRBD2. CDR1 is SGHAT, CDR2 FQNNGV, per germline. The ends lost 1 base at V and 2 bases at J; junction bases unmatched: 0. There are 15 residues in the CDR3. The CDR3 DNA follows: TGTGCCAGCAGCTTAGGCGGGGGGGCCTACAATGAGCAGTTCTTC. It specifies CASSLGGGAYNEQFF.

The chain joins TRBV7-9 to TRBJ2-4, with 10 bases fitting TRBD2. The germline V gene encodes CDR1 SEHNR and CDR2 FQNEAQ (reference sequence). The CDR3 is made up of 15 amino acids. With 6 bases clipped from V and 0 bases from J, the junction kept 2 bases outside the gene matches. CDR3 bases: TGTGCCAGCAGTGAGCGGGGGGGAGCCAAAAACATTCAGTACTTC. Residues: CASSERGGAKNIQYF.

The V call is TRBV5-6, the J call TRBJ2-2; no reliable D call. With 2 bases removed from V and 8 bases from J, the gap between germline ends came to 16 bases. The germline V gene encodes CDR1 SGHDT and CDR2 YYEEEE. CDR3 length equals 15 residues. The CDR3 nucleotides read TGTGCCAGCAGCTTTGGTAGTCCCGAGGTAGGGGAGCTGTTTTTT. Encoded protein: CASSFGSPEVGELFF. Full variable domain (remainder filled in from reference TRBV5-6 and TRBJ2-2): DAGVTQSPTHLIKTRGQQVTLRCSPKSGHDTVSWYQQALGQGPQFIFQYYEEEERQRGNFPDRFSGHQFPNYSSELNVNALLLGDSALYLCASSFGSPEVGELFFGEGSRLTVL.

The V gene is TRBV7-2, the J gene TRBJ1-2; no firm D call. The V end lost 1 base, the J end lost 2 bases, and 8 bases lay between the germline ends. There are 14 residues in the CDR3. The germline CDR1 and CDR2 sequences are SGHTA and FQGNSA. CDR3 residues: CASSLVTINYGYTF. In DNA form, the CDR3 reads TGTGCCAGCAGCTTAGTTACGATCAACTATGGCTACACCTTC.

The chain uses TRBV7-9 and TRBJ2-3, with D hard to call. Between the trimmed V and J ends, which lost 5 bases and 4 bases, there was a span of 7 bases. Germline V gives CDR1 SEHNR, CDR2 FQNEAQ (reference sequence). The CDR3 covers 12 residues. The CDR3 sequence is CASSPLSDTQYF. As DNA, the CDR3 is TGTGCCAGCAGCCCACTTTCAGATACGCAGTATTTT.

V is TRBV2 and J is TRBJ2-6; D perhaps matches TRBD2 (5 bases). CDR3 length: 13 amino acids. Trimming left V 9 bases short and J 0 bases short, with 6 bases between. Germline CDR1 reads SNHLY; CDR2 reads FYNNEI. Here the CDR3 reads CAREGSGANVLTF. Written as DNA, the CDR3 is TGTGCCAGAGAGGGCTCTGGGGCCAACGTCCTGACTTTC. The whole variable domain, remainder taken from reference TRBV2 and TRBJ2-6, is EPEVTQTPSHQVTQMGQEVILRCVPISNHLYFYWYRQILGQKVEFLVSFYNNEISEKSEIFDDQFSVERPDGSNFTLKIRSTKLEDSAMYFCAREGSGANVLTFGAGSRLTVL.

The chain has TRBV9 and TRBJ1-1; D gene unclear. Trimming left V 0 bases short and J 1 base short, with 7 bases between. Germline values: CDR1 SGDLS, CDR2 YYNGEE. The CDR3 contains 14 residues. The CDR3 spells CASSVVAGNTEAFF. The DNA for the CDR3 is TGTGCCAGCAGCGTAGTAGCCGGGAACACTGAAGCTTTCTTT.

V usage is TRBV7-2 and J usage is TRBJ1-1; D gene ambiguous. Germline V gene data show CDR1 as SGHTA and CDR2 as FQGNSA. CDR3 size: 16 residues. With 0 bases removed from V and 0 bases from J, the gap between germline ends came to 11 bases. The CDR3, as DNA: TGTGCCAGCAGCTTAGCAATGACAACTATGAACACTGAAGCTTTCTTT. Its translation: CASSLAMTTMNTEAFF.

The rearrangement uses TRBV5-4 and TRBJ1-6; D is unresolved. The V gene's germline CDR1 is SGHNT and CDR2 YYREEE (reference sequence). This CDR3 comprises 14 residues. V shed 2 bases and J shed 7 bases, with 10 bases lying between them. The CDR3 bases are TGTGCCAGCAGCTTTGAGGGATTAAATTCACCCCTCCACTTT. Translation: CASSFEGLNSPLHF. Looking up the rest from reference TRBV5-4 and TRBJ1-6 gives the full variable domain: ETGVTQSPTHLIKTRGQQVTLRCSSQSGHNTVSWYQQALGQGPQFIFQYYREEENGRGNFPPRFSGLQFPNYSSELNVNALELDDSALYLCASSFEGLNSPLHFGNGTRLTVT.